This T cell receptor beta chain appears in the sequencing data of a study of blood T cell repertoires in COVID-19. About the study: Italy, Spain and the United States were the sources of the convalescent and acute COVID-19 samples. Sample material is recorded as cDNA or gDNA derived from T cells, B-cell-depleted T cells, or PBMCs.

The authors' processing: Scientists estimated how many nucleated cells there were by amplifying reference gene primers. Profiling relied on immunoSEQ multiplex PCR, and the TCRdb table lists in-frame clones only, not all of them. V, J and clone size derive from that table, while D and trimming were established from the DNA sequence. The data show about 280,000 clones, roughly 85% seen once. The CDR3 covers 14 residues. Trimming shortened V by 2 bases and J by 1 base, and 8 bases separated the two germline ends. The chain couples TRBV23-1 to TRBJ1-1; D call uncertain. TRBV23-1 is filed as an ORF, its function uncertain. The specimen sequenced was peripheral blood. This receptor was obtained from a man in his forties or fifties with active or convalescent COVID-19. The CDR3 sequence is CASSQSQRNTEAFF. In DNA, the CDR3 is TGCGCCAGCAGTCAAAGCCAGCGGAACACTGAAGCTTTCTTT.